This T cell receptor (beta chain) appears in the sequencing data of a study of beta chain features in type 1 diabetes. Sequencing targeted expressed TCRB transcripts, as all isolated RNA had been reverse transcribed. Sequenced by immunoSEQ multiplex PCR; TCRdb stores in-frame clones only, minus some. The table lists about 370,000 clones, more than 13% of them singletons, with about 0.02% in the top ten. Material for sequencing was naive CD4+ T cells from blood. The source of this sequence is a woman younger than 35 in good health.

The DNA for the CDR3 is TGTGCCAGCAGCTTGGGGACTGGGGAGACCCAGTACTTC. It translates to CASSLGTGETQYF. The chain joins TRBV7-2 to TRBJ2-5; a possible D gene is TRBD2 (6 bases). There are 13 residues in the CDR3. Trimming took off 3 bases at V and 5 bases at J, with 10 bases between the two ends. Per the germline V gene, CDR1 is SGHTA and CDR2 is FQGNSA.